A selection of T cell receptor beta chains follows, all from one sample in a study of CD8+CD57+ T cells in acquired aplastic anemia. Each CDR3 protein gets one entry after TCRdb re-called the reads with MiXCR. The repertoire consists of approximately 190,000 distinct CDR3 sequences, with nearly 50% occurring once and the leading ten covering about 9.5%. Sequencing used sorted CD4+, CD8+, or CD8+CD57+ T cells (not recorded which) from PBMCs. These receptors came from a human donor with aplastic anemia. CDR3s include the opening cysteine and the closing phenylalanine or tryptophan. The D gene is left open where the match is weak. Not every row has a clone size; where given, it reads once, few, many or a size class.

V: TRBV24-1; D: -; size: once; J: TRBJ2-7; DNA: TGTGCCACCAGTGATTCAGGGCTTTTGGGTGAGCAGTACTTC; CDR3: CATSDSGLLGEQYF
V: TRBV24-1; D: -; size: -; J: TRBJ2-3; DNA: TGTGCCACCAGTGATTTGACTCATTTATCAGGGGCACAGTGGCACGATACGCAGTATTTT; CDR3: CATSDLTHLSGAQWHDTQYF
V: TRBV9; D: TRBD2; size: -; J: TRBJ2-1; DNA: TGTGCCAGCAGCGTAGGATTAGCGGGAGTCTACAATGAGCAGTTCTTC; CDR3: CASSVGLAGVYNEQFF
V: TRBV11-2; D: -; size: -; J: TRBJ2-5; DNA: TGTGCCAGCAGCGACGGACAAGTGGAGACCCAGTACTTC; CDR3: CASSDGQVETQYF
V: TRBV27; D: -; size: few; J: TRBJ2-3; DNA: TGTGCCAGCAGACCGGCCTTAGCTTCAGATACGCAGTATTTT; CDR3: CASRPALASDTQYF
V: TRBV19; D: TRBD1; size: many; J: TRBJ1-5; DNA: TGTGCCAGTATGAAGGACAGGGTAAGCAATCAGCCCCAGCATTTT; CDR3: CASMKDRVSNQPQHF
V: TRBV24-1; D: TRBD2; size: many; J: TRBJ2-3; DNA: TGTGCCACCAGTAGTTCTAGCGGGATGGGAACAGATACGCAGTATTTT; CDR3: CATSSSSGMGTDTQYF
V: TRBV29-1; D: -; size: many; J: TRBJ1-4; DNA: TGCAGCGTTGCGGAGGGAACTAATGAAAAACTGTTTTTT; CDR3: CSVAEGTNEKLFF
V: TRBV6-1; D: -; size: many; J: TRBJ1-1; DNA: TGTGCCAGCAGTCTTTCCTTGACCAATCTGAACACTGAAGCTTTCTTT; CDR3: CASSLSLTNLNTEAFF
V: TRBV6-1; D: TRBD1; size: -; J: TRBJ2-7; DNA: TGTGCCAGCAGTGAACTAGGGGGCTCCATCGAGCAGTACTTC; CDR3: CASSELGGSIEQYF
V: TRBV20-1; D: TRBD1; size: -; J: TRBJ2-1; DNA: TGCAGTGCTTTCGACAGGGGGTATGGTAATGAGCAGTTCTTC; CDR3: CSAFDRGYGNEQFF
V: TRBV15; D: -; size: many; J: TRBJ2-1; DNA: TGTGCCACCAGCAGAGATCAGGCGGGAAGCTACAATGAGCAGTTCTTC; CDR3: CATSRDQAGSYNEQFF
V: TRBV7-9; D: TRBD2; size: many; J: TRBJ2-7; DNA: TGTGCCAGCAGCTTAGGTCTAGCGGGAGTCCCCTACGAGCAGTACTTC; CDR3: CASSLGLAGVPYEQYF
V: TRBV10-2; D: -; size: few; J: TRBJ2-3; DNA: TGCGCCAGCAGTGAGGTTAAACCGGGCTATACGCAGTATTTT; CDR3: CASSEVKPGYTQYF
V: TRBV2; D: -; size: many; J: TRBJ2-7; DNA: TGTGCCAGCAGTGAAATCAGTCTGGGTGAGCAGTACTTC; CDR3: CASSEISLGEQYF
V: TRBV7-9; D: -; size: -; J: TRBJ2-1; DNA: TGTGTCATAGGGCCCTACAATGAGCAGTTCTTC; CDR3: CVIGPYNEQFF
V: TRBV6-2/TRBV6-3; D: TRBD2; size: once; J: TRBJ2-2; DNA: TGTGCCAGCAGTTACTCTACCGGGCTCACCGGGACTAGCGGGACGAACACCGGGGAGCTGTTTTTT; CDR3: CASSYSTGLTGTSGTNTGELFF
V: TRBV18; D: -; size: -; J: TRBJ2-6; DNA: TGTGCCAGCTCACCACAAAGGGGGACAGGGGCCAACGTCCTGACTTTC; CDR3: CASSPQRGTGANVLTF
V: TRBV14; D: -; size: few; J: TRBJ2-3; DNA: TGTGCCAGCAGCCCCATTGGAGATACGCAGTATTTT; CDR3: CASSPIGDTQYF